These T cell receptor beta chains were read from a single sample in a study of graft-versus-host responses after intestinal transplantation. Some clones are missing from TCRdb's copy, which holds only in-frame ones; the method was immunoSEQ multiplex PCR. Seen here are roughly 97,000 clones, roughly 84% observed once, and the top ten hold more than 0.8%. No antigens are known for them. Material: unstimulated CD4+ T cells sorted from spleen or lymph node cells, obtained before intestinal transplant. These receptor sequences come from a human donor who received an intestinal transplant. CDR3s include the opening cysteine and the closing phenylalanine or tryptophan. A D gene is named only where the DNA matches it firmly. Not every row has a clone size; where given, it reads once, few, many or a size class.

v_call	clone_size	j_call	d_call	cdr3_nt	cdr3_aa
TRBV5-1	.	TRBJ2-7	.	TGCGCCAGCAGCTTGGCCACAGGGAAGGGCGCCTACGAGCAGTACTTC	CASSLATGKGAYEQYF
TRBV2	.	TRBJ2-2	.	TGTGCCAGCAGGACAGGTCTGAACACCGGGGAGCTGTTTTTT	CASRTGLNTGELFF
TRBV10-3	.	TRBJ2-2	.	TGTGCCATCACGGGGGCGGGGAACACCGGGGAGCTGTTTTTT	CAITGAGNTGELFF
TRBV4-1	.	TRBJ1-4	.	TGCGCCAGCAGCCAAGGACCAGCGGGGGGGAGCGAAAAACTGTTTTTT	CASSQGPAGGSEKLFF
TRBV19	.	TRBJ1-3	TRBD1	TGTGCCAGTAGTAAGCTGGGACAGGGCGGGAAGCCTGGAAACACCATATATTTT	CASSKLGQGGKPGNTIYF
TRBV5-4	few	TRBJ2-7	.	TGTGCCAGCAGCTTGTTGGGGGCTAACGAGCAGTACTTC	CASSLLGANEQYF
TRBV9	.	TRBJ2-7	.	TGTGCCAGCAGCGTAGCTACCGGAGGGCCTTACGAGCAGTACTTC	CASSVATGGPYEQYF
TRBV10-3	once	TRBJ2-7	TRBD1	TGTGCCATCAGTGAGGGGGACAGGGTAGCCTACGAGCAGTACTTC	CAISEGDRVAYEQYF
TRBV20-1	.	TRBJ2-5	.	TGCAGTGCTTCCGAAGAGACCCAGTACTTC	CSASEETQYF
TRBV5-1	.	TRBJ2-7	.	TGCGCCAGCAGCTCTCGGACGGTCTCCGGCGAGCAGTACTTC	CASSSRTVSGEQYF
TRBV28	.	TRBJ2-7	TRBD1	TGTGCCAGCAGAGGGACAGCAGCCGGCGAGCAGTACTTC	CASRGTAAGEQYF
TRBV30	.	TRBJ2-1	TRBD2	TGTGCCTGGAGTGTAGCCCTAGCGGGACACAATGAGCAGTTCTTC	CAWSVALAGHNEQFF
TRBV7-2	once	TRBJ1-6	TRBD1	TGTGCCAGCAGCTTAAGGGACAGCTTAGGTTCACCCCTCCACTTT	CASSLRDSLGSPLHF
TRBV28	.	TRBJ2-3	TRBD2	TGTGCCAGCACTAGCGGGAGGGATACGCAGTATTTT	CASTSGRDTQYF
TRBV4-1	.	TRBJ2-5	.	TGCGCCAGCAGCCAAGAGGGGCGGGGATGGGAGACCCAGTACTTC	CASSQEGRGWETQYF
TRBV6-5	.	TRBJ1-1	.	TGTGCCAGCAGTTACTCGGCCGGCAGGGGCGAAGCTTTCTTT	CASSYSAGRGEAFF
TRBV11-2	.	TRBJ2-7	.	TGTGCCAGCAGCTTAGCGGGCGCCTACTACGAGCAGTACTTC	CASSLAGAYYEQYF
TRBV6-5	.	TRBJ2-1	.	TGTGCCAGCAGTGCTTCCGGGACGGCGGTAGATGAGCAGTTCTTC	CASSASGTAVDEQFF
TRBV7-9	once	TRBJ2-7	TRBD2	TGTGCCAGCAGCTTAGCGGGTTATGCGGGAGTGTACGAGCAGTACTTC	CASSLAGYAGVYEQYF
TRBV5-1	.	TRBJ2-3	TRBD1	TGCGCCAGCAGCTTAGGGACAGGTCCTAAAGGCACAGATACGCAGTATTTT	CASSLGTGPKGTDTQYF
TRBV2	.	TRBJ2-5	TRBD1	TGTGCCAGCAGTCGCAACCCGGGACAGCAAGAGACCCAGTACTTC	CASSRNPGQQETQYF
TRBV19	.	TRBJ2-6	.	TGTGCCAGTAGTACGGTCCCAGGCCTAAGTGGGGCCAACGTCCTGACTTTC	CASSTVPGLSGANVLTF
TRBV5-1	.	TRBJ2-7	.	TGCGCCAGCAGCTTGGAGAATGAGCAGTACTTC	CASSLENEQYF
TRBV9	.	TRBJ2-1	.	TGTGCCAGCAGCGTAGCTTGGGGGGAGGCCGATGAGCAGTTCTTC	CASSVAWGEADEQFF
TRBV14	.	TRBJ1-1	TRBD1	TGTGCCAGCAGCCGCTACAGGGGAGGGAACACTGAAGCTTTCTTT	CASSRYRGGNTEAFF
TRBV5-1	.	TRBJ2-7	TRBD2	TGCGCCAGCAGTACTAGCGGGAGGGATTACGAGCAGTACTTC	CASSTSGRDYEQYF
TRBV5-1	.	TRBJ2-1	.	TGCGCCAGCAGCTCCGGAACAGGGTATGAGCAGTTCTTC	CASSSGTGYEQFF
TRBV5-1	.	TRBJ1-6	.	TGCGCCAGCAGTTTGGACAGCTCCTATAATTCACCCCTCCACTTT	CASSLDSSYNSPLHF
TRBV6-1	.	TRBJ2-3	TRBD2	TGTGCCAGCAGTGAAGCGATAGCGGGGGGGGCAGATACGCAGTATTTT	CASSEAIAGGADTQYF
TRBV29-1	.	TRBJ2-7	.	TGCAGCGGCTGCCGAAGAACAGGTGGCGAGCAGTACTTC	CSGCRRTGGEQYF
TRBV18	.	TRBJ1-3	TRBD1	TGTGCCAGCTCACCACCTTCCTTGGCAGGGGGCTCTGGAAACACCATATATTTT	CASSPPSLAGGSGNTIYF
TRBV30	.	TRBJ2-1	TRBD2	TGTGCCTGGAGTGTACGGGGGGGCCTAAATGAGCAGTTCTTC	CAWSVRGGLNEQFF
TRBV2	.	TRBJ2-5	.	TGTGCCAGCAGTGAAGTCGCGGGGCCAGAGACCCAGTACTTC	CASSEVAGPETQYF
TRBV19	.	TRBJ2-2	TRBD1	TGTGCCAGTAGAAGTATTCAGGGGGACGGGGAGCTGTTTTTT	CASRSIQGDGELFF
TRBV5-6	.	TRBJ2-1	.	TGTGCCAGCAAACTAGGGGGGGTTACCTACAATGAGCAGTTCTTC	CASKLGGVTYNEQFF
TRBV19	.	TRBJ2-2	.	TGTGCCAGTACCCCTAAGGCTGGGGCCGGGGAGCTGTTTTTT	CASTPKAGAGELFF
TRBV11-2	.	TRBJ2-1	.	TGTGCCAGCAGCTCCCCGGCGATGACAAATTACAATGAGCAGTTCTTC	CASSSPAMTNYNEQFF
TRBV13	.	TRBJ2-7	.	TGTGCCAGCAGCTTATCCCGGGGCAGCTCCTACGAGCAGTACTTC	CASSLSRGSSYEQYF
TRBV19	.	TRBJ2-1	TRBD2	TGTGCCAGTAGTGACTACCCGGGACTAGCGGCCCCTACGGAGGACAATGAGCAGTTCTTC	CASSDYPGLAAPTEDNEQFF
TRBV9	.	TRBJ2-3	.	TGTGCCAGCAGCGACCCCATTCTAGCATGTACAGATACGCAGTATTTT	CASSDPILACTDTQYF
TRBV4-1	.	TRBJ1-2	.	TGCGCCAGCAGCCGCAGGGTTGACTATGGCTACACCTTC	CASSRRVDYGYTF
TRBV7-7	.	TRBJ2-2	.	TGTGCCAGCAGCTTAGCGGTGGGCGGGGAGCTGTTTTTT	CASSLAVGGELFF
TRBV6-5	.	TRBJ2-7	TRBD2	TGTGCCAGCACTAGCGGATTTTCCTACGAGCAGTACTTC	CASTSGFSYEQYF
TRBV7-9	.	TRBJ1-4	TRBD1	TGTGCCAGCAGAGGGACAGGGAGGGGTGAAAAACTGTTTTTT	CASRGTGRGEKLFF
TRBV5-1	.	TRBJ1-1	TRBD1	TGCGCCAGCAACCCGGGACAGGTTCACGCCCGAGCCGAAGCTTTCTTT	CASNPGQVHARAEAFF
TRBV27	.	TRBJ2-2	TRBD2	TGTGCCAGCCGGGAGGGGCGGAACACCGGGGAGCTGTTTTTT	CASREGRNTGELFF
TRBV7-3	.	TRBJ2-7	.	TGTGCCAGCAGCTTAAGACACGGGGGCCGCGGGGCTTCAGAATACGAGCAGTACTTC	CASSLRHGGRGASEYEQYF
TRBV11-2	once	TRBJ1-4	TRBD1	TGTGCCAGCAGCTTAGTGGACAGGGAGGGTGAAAAACTGTTTTTT	CASSLVDREGEKLFF
TRBV5-1	.	TRBJ2-7	.	TGCGCCAGCAGCTTCACCCTCCTGGGGGTCGGAATCTACGAGCAGTACTTC	CASSFTLLGVGIYEQYF